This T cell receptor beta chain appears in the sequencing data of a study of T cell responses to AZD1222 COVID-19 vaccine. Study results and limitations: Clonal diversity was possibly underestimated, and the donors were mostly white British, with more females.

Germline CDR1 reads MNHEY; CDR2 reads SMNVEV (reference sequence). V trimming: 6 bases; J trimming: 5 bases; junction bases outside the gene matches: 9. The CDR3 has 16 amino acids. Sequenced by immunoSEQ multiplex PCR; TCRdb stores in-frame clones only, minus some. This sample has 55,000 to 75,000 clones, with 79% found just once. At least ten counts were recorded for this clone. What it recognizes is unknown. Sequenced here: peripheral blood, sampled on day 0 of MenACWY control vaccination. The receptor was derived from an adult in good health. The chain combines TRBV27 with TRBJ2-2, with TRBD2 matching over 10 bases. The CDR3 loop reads CASRGLAGEVTGELFF. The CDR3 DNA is TGTGCCAGCAGGGGGCTAGCGGGAGAGGTTACCGGGGAGCTGTTTTTT.